These T cell receptor beta chains were read from a single sample in a study of blood T cell repertoires in COVID-19. Sequenced by immunoSEQ multiplex PCR; TCRdb stores in-frame clones only, minus some. This table has about 190,000 clones, roughly 82% appearing once. The sample was peripheral blood. Receptors originate from a woman in her 30s with acute or convalescent COVID-19. The CDR3 runs from the conserved cysteine through the conserved F or W. The D gene is left open where the match is weak. Some rows have no size entry. The others give once, few or many, or a class for an expanded clone.

CDR3nt: TGTGCCAGCAGTGAGGACAGGGGCTCCTACAATGAGCAGTTCTTC; CDR3aa: CASSEDRGSYNEQFF; d_gene: TRBD1; j_gene: TRBJ2-1; abundance: NA; v_gene: TRBV5-5
CDR3nt: TGTGCCAGCAGCCACAACGGGGGGACCGGGGAGCTGTTTTTT; CDR3aa: CASSHNGGTGELFF; d_gene: TRBD2; j_gene: TRBJ2-2; abundance: NA; v_gene: TRBV7-9
CDR3nt: TGCGCCAGCAGTTTGGACGGGGGTACGTTCACCATATATTTT; CDR3aa: CASSLDGGTFTIYF; d_gene: NA; j_gene: TRBJ1-3; abundance: NA; v_gene: TRBV5-1
CDR3nt: TGTGCCAGTGCGGACAGGGTGTTTGGAAACACCATATATTTT; CDR3aa: CASADRVFGNTIYF; d_gene: TRBD1; j_gene: TRBJ1-3; abundance: NA; v_gene: TRBV7-2
CDR3nt: TGTGCCAGTACCAGGACAGGGGGGGACTATGGCTACACCTTC; CDR3aa: CASTRTGGDYGYTF; d_gene: TRBD1; j_gene: TRBJ1-2; abundance: NA; v_gene: TRBV19
CDR3nt: TGTGCCAGCAGTTTATCTTTTTCAGGGCTCACTGAAGCTTTCTTT; CDR3aa: CASSLSFSGLTEAFF; d_gene: NA; j_gene: TRBJ1-1; abundance: NA; v_gene: TRBV27
CDR3nt: TGCGCCAGCAGCCAACCCATTGGGGTGCGCGGGGAGGGAGTAAAAGGCTACACCTTC; CDR3aa: CASSQPIGVRGEGVKGYTF; d_gene: NA; j_gene: TRBJ1-2; abundance: NA; v_gene: TRBV4-3
CDR3nt: TGCGCCAGCAGCCAAGAGCAGGGTCCTAACTATGGCTACACCTTC; CDR3aa: CASSQEQGPNYGYTF; d_gene: NA; j_gene: TRBJ1-2; abundance: NA; v_gene: TRBV4-3
CDR3nt: TGTGCCAGCAGTTACGTCAGGGGCGGTGGCTACACCTTC; CDR3aa: CASSYVRGGGYTF; d_gene: NA; j_gene: TRBJ1-2; abundance: NA; v_gene: TRBV6-5
CDR3nt: TGTGCCAGCAGCTTAGCCCGGGGACAGGGAAGCACCGGGGAGCTGTTTTTT; CDR3aa: CASSLARGQGSTGELFF; d_gene: TRBD1; j_gene: TRBJ2-2; abundance: NA; v_gene: TRBV7-6
CDR3nt: TGTGCCAGCAGTTACATCACGGGAGACCTTTCAGCCGCTAACTATGGCTACACCTTC; CDR3aa: CASSYITGDLSAANYGYTF; d_gene: NA; j_gene: TRBJ1-2; abundance: NA; v_gene: TRBV28
CDR3nt: TGCAGTGCTAGTGAGGGCTACTACGAGCAGTACTTC; CDR3aa: CSASEGYYEQYF; d_gene: NA; j_gene: TRBJ2-7; abundance: NA; v_gene: TRBV20-1
CDR3nt: TGTGCCAGCAGCCCCCTGGGACAGGGAAATTCACCCCTCCACTTT; CDR3aa: CASSPLGQGNSPLHF; d_gene: TRBD1; j_gene: TRBJ1-6; abundance: NA; v_gene: TRBV9
CDR3nt: TGTGCCAGCAGCCGGGAACAGGGTTCGACAGATACGCAGTATTTT; CDR3aa: CASSREQGSTDTQYF; d_gene: NA; j_gene: TRBJ2-3; abundance: NA; v_gene: TRBV4-2
CDR3nt: TGCAGTGCTAGTCTCTCGGGCAGGGGGAGGACTGAAGCTTTCTTT; CDR3aa: CSASLSGRGRTEAFF; d_gene: TRBD1; j_gene: TRBJ1-1; abundance: NA; v_gene: TRBV20-1
CDR3nt: TGTGCCAGCAGCTTACGGAGATACAATGAGCAGTTCTTC; CDR3aa: CASSLRRYNEQFF; d_gene: NA; j_gene: TRBJ2-1; abundance: once; v_gene: TRBV11-3
CDR3nt: TGCAGCGTTGTTACCTCTCCTAGCGGGAGCTACGAGCAGTACTTC; CDR3aa: CSVVTSPSGSYEQYF; d_gene: TRBD2; j_gene: TRBJ2-7; abundance: NA; v_gene: TRBV29-1
CDR3nt: TGTGCCAGCAGCCCGGGATCTAACTATGGCTACACCTTC; CDR3aa: CASSPGSNYGYTF; d_gene: NA; j_gene: TRBJ1-2; abundance: NA; v_gene: TRBV7-2
CDR3nt: TGTGCCAGCAGGCTTGATGAGGTCGTTCGTGAAGCTTTCTTT; CDR3aa: CASRLDEVVREAFF; d_gene: NA; j_gene: TRBJ1-1; abundance: NA; v_gene: TRBV27
CDR3nt: TGTGCCAGCAGCTTCTGGCGGGTCGGGTCAGATACGCAGTATTTT; CDR3aa: CASSFWRVGSDTQYF; d_gene: NA; j_gene: TRBJ2-3; abundance: NA; v_gene: TRBV5-4
CDR3nt: TGTGCCAGCAGTTCGAGGCAGCAAGAGACCCAGTACTTC; CDR3aa: CASSSRQQETQYF; d_gene: NA; j_gene: TRBJ2-5; abundance: NA; v_gene: TRBV28
CDR3nt: TGCAGTGCCAGTTCCCCCAGGGGGAGCTCCTACGAGCAGTACTTC; CDR3aa: CSASSPRGSSYEQYF; d_gene: TRBD1; j_gene: TRBJ2-7; abundance: many; v_gene: TRBV20-1
CDR3nt: TGCGCCAGCAGCGTCTCCCAGTACAATGAGCAGTTCTTC; CDR3aa: CASSVSQYNEQFF; d_gene: NA; j_gene: TRBJ2-1; abundance: NA; v_gene: TRBV5-1
CDR3nt: TGTGCCAGCAGCCCCGGACAGGCGGGAGGCTACACCTTC; CDR3aa: CASSPGQAGGYTF; d_gene: TRBD1; j_gene: TRBJ1-2; abundance: NA; v_gene: TRBV5-4
CDR3nt: TGTGCCAGCAGCAAACGCGGTCAGCCCCAGCATTTT; CDR3aa: CASSKRGQPQHF; d_gene: NA; j_gene: TRBJ1-5; abundance: NA; v_gene: TRBV21-1
CDR3nt: TGTGCCAGCAGCTCCCGGGACACCTACTATGGCTACACCTTC; CDR3aa: CASSSRDTYYGYTF; d_gene: NA; j_gene: TRBJ1-2; abundance: NA; v_gene: TRBV7-8
CDR3nt: TGTGCCAGCAGTCGTGACACCTTCTCTGGAAACACCATATATTTT; CDR3aa: CASSRDTFSGNTIYF; d_gene: NA; j_gene: TRBJ1-3; abundance: NA; v_gene: TRBV6-5
CDR3nt: TGTGCCAGTAGTATCATCGGCAGACCCGAGGGTGGCTACACCTTC; CDR3aa: CASSIIGRPEGGYTF; d_gene: NA; j_gene: TRBJ1-2; abundance: NA; v_gene: TRBV19
CDR3nt: TGCGCCAGCAGTGGAGGACTAGCGGGAGGGCCTTCCTACAATGAGCAGTTCTTC; CDR3aa: CASSGGLAGGPSYNEQFF; d_gene: TRBD2; j_gene: TRBJ2-1; abundance: NA; v_gene: TRBV10-1
CDR3nt: TGTGCCAGTAGTAACTCTCCGGGACAGGGGCTCTCTTATAGCAATCAGCCCCAGCATTTT; CDR3aa: CASSNSPGQGLSYSNQPQHF; d_gene: TRBD1; j_gene: TRBJ1-5; abundance: NA; v_gene: TRBV19
CDR3nt: TGTGCCAGCACCCCCGGGGGTCAGGGGGCGCGCCTTTTCCATTTT; CDR3aa: CASTPGGQGARLFHF; d_gene: TRBD1; j_gene: TRBJ1-5; abundance: few; v_gene: TRBV4-2
CDR3nt: TGTGCCAGCAGCCTAGTCGATGAGCAGTTCTTC; CDR3aa: CASSLVDEQFF; d_gene: NA; j_gene: TRBJ2-1; abundance: NA; v_gene: TRBV11-1
CDR3nt: TGCGCCAGCAGCCAAGAAGTATCCGCGGGGGGGAACACCGGGGAGCTGTTTTTT; CDR3aa: CASSQEVSAGGNTGELFF; d_gene: TRBD2; j_gene: TRBJ2-2; abundance: NA; v_gene: TRBV4-1
CDR3nt: TGTGCCAGCAGACGGGGAGTGATGGATAGGCAGTATTTT; CDR3aa: CASRRGVMDRQYF; d_gene: NA; j_gene: TRBJ2-3; abundance: NA; v_gene: TRBV12-3/TRBV12-4
CDR3nt: TGTGCCAGCAGTGGGCACAGAGACTACGAGCAGTACTTC; CDR3aa: CASSGHRDYEQYF; d_gene: NA; j_gene: TRBJ2-7; abundance: NA; v_gene: TRBV28
CDR3nt: TGTGCCAGCAGCTTATTGGAGGGGGAAAAACTGTTTTTT; CDR3aa: CASSLLEGEKLFF; d_gene: NA; j_gene: TRBJ1-4; abundance: NA; v_gene: TRBV11-2
CDR3nt: TGTGCCAGTAGTATGATTCCTCTAGTAGGGCGAGCGGGAGACCCCTACGAGCAGTACTTC; CDR3aa: CASSMIPLVGRAGDPYEQYF; d_gene: TRBD2; j_gene: TRBJ2-7; abundance: few; v_gene: TRBV19
CDR3nt: TGTGCCACCAGCAGAGATTCAGGGGGAAGTGAAAAACTGTTTTTT; CDR3aa: CATSRDSGGSEKLFF; d_gene: TRBD1; j_gene: TRBJ1-4; abundance: NA; v_gene: TRBV15
CDR3nt: TGCGCCAGCAGCCAAGATGGAGGGGCAACTGAAGCTTTCTTT; CDR3aa: CASSQDGGATEAFF; d_gene: NA; j_gene: TRBJ1-1; abundance: once; v_gene: TRBV4-3
CDR3nt: TGTGCTAGTGGTTTGGGGACTAGGGACACTGAAGCTTTCTTT; CDR3aa: CASGLGTRDTEAFF; d_gene: NA; j_gene: TRBJ1-1; abundance: NA; v_gene: TRBV12-5
CDR3nt: TGCGCCAGCAGCCAGACAGGGAACTATGGCTACACCTTC; CDR3aa: CASSQTGNYGYTF; d_gene: TRBD1; j_gene: TRBJ1-2; abundance: few; v_gene: TRBV5-1